This T cell receptor beta chain was sequenced in a study of shared clonotypes between healthy human individuals. Study in general: CD4 naive and CD4 memory each took three plates per donor, while CD8 naive took two and CD8 memory one. General study findings and limits: Few donors restricted represented genetic and exposure-history diversity.

With regard to this clone: Its target is unknown.

The V gene lost 2 bases and the J gene lost 2 bases, with 15 bases spanning the gap. This CDR3 has 16 residues. Germline lookup yields CDR1 SGHRS and CDR2 YFSETQ. Method: immunoSEQ multiplex PCR; TCRdb's copy keeps in-frame clones and lacks some. This table has a few hundred thousand clones, almost 97% appearing once. The sequencing sample was made of naive CD4+ T cells sorted from blood. The subset was: CD45RA+ positively selected. This TCR was recovered from a woman aged 25 to 39 in good health. This chain joins TRBV5-1 and TRBJ2-3, with D possibly TRBD2 on 6 matching bases. CDR3 DNA: TGCGCCAGCAGCTTTCTACTGACTAGTCCCACAGATACGCAGTATTTT. Its translation is CASSFLLTSPTDTQYF.